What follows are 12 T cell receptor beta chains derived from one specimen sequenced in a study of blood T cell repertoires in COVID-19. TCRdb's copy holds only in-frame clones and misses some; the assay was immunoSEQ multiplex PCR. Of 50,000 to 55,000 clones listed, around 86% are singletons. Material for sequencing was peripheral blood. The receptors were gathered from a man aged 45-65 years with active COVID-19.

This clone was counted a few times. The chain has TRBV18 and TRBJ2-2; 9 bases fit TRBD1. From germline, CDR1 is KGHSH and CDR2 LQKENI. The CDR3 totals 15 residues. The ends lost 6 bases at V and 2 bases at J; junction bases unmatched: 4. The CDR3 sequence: CASSSTGGNTGELFF. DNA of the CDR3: TGTGCCAGCTCGTCGACAGGGGGTAACACCGGGGAGCTGTTTTTT.

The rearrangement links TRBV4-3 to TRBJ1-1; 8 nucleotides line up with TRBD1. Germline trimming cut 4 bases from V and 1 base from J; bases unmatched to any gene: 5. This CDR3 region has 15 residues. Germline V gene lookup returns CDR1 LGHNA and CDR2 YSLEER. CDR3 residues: CASSLAGTGNTEAFF. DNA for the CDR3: TGCGCCAGCAGCCTTGCCGGGACAGGGAACACTGAAGCTTTCTTT.

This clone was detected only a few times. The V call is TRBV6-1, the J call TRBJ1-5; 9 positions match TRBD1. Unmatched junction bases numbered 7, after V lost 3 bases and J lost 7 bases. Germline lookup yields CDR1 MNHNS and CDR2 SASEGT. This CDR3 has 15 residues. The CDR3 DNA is TGTGCCAGCAGTGATACAGGGGGCCGGGGGCAGCCCCAGCATTTT. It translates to CASSDTGGRGQPQHF.

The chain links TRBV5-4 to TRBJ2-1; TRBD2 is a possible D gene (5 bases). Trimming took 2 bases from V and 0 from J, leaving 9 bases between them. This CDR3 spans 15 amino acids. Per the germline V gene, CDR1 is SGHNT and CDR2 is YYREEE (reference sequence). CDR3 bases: TGTGCCAGCAGCTTACCGGGATCCTCCTACAATGAGCAGTTCTTC. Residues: CASSLPGSSYNEQFF.

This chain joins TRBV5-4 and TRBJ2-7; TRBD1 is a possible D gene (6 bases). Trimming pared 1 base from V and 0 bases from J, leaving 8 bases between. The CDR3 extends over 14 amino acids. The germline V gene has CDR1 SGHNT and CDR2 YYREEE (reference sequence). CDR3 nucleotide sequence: TGTGCCAGCAGCTTGACAGGGAGCTCCTACGAGCAGTACTTC. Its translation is CASSLTGSSYEQYF.

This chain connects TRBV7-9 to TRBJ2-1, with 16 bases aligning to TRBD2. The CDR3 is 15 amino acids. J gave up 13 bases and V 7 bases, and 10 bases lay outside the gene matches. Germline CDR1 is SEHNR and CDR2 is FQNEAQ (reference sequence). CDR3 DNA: TGTGCCAGCACCGGGACTAGCGGGGGGGTACCCTCTCAGTTCTTC. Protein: CASTGTSGGVPSQFF.

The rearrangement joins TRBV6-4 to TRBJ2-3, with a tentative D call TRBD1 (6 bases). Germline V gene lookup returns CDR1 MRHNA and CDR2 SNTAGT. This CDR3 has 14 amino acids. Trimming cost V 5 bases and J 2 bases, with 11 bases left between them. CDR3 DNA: TGTGCCAGCAGTACAGGGCTCGACACAGATACGCAGTATTTT. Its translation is CASSTGLDTDTQYF.

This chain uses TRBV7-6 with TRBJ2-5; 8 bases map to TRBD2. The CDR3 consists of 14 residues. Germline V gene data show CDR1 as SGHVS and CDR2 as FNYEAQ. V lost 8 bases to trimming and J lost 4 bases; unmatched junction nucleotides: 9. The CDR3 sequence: CASSISGRLETQYF. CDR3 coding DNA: TGTGCCAGCTCCATAAGCGGGAGACTAGAGACCCAGTACTTC. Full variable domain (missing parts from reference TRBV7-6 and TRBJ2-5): GAGVSQSPRYKVTKRGQDVALRCDPISGHVSLYWYRQALGQGPEFLTYFNYEAQQDKSGLPNDRFSAERPEGSISTLTIQRTEQRDSAMYRCASSISGRLETQYFGPGTRLLVL.

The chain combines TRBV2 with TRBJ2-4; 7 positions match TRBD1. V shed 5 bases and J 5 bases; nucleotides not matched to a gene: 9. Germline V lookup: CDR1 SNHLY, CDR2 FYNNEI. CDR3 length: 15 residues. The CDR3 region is CASSIGQVVENIQYF. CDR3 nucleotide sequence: TGTGCCAGCAGTATAGGACAGGTTGTGGAAAACATTCAGTACTTC.

Here the CDR3 DNA reads TGTGCCAGCAGTTACTCCGACAGCTCTGGGGCCAACGTCCTGACTTTC. It encodes CASSYSDSSGANVLTF. The chain employs TRBV6-5 and TRBJ2-6; perhaps TRBD1 as D (5 bases). Germline values: CDR1 MNHEY, CDR2 SVGAGI. V lost 0 bases and J 0 bases, leaving 6 bases between the germline ends. The length of the CDR3 is 16 residues.

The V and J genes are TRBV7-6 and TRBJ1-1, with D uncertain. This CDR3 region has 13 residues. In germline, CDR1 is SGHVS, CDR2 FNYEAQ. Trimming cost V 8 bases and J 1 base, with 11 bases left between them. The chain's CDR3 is CASGRGRNTEAFF. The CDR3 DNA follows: TGTGCCAGCGGCCGGGGTCGGAACACTGAAGCTTTCTTT.

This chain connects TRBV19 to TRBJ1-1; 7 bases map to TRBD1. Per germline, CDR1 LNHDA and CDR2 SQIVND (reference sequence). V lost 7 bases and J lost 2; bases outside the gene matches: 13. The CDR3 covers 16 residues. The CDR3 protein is CASIPLPWDSNTEAFF. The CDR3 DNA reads TGTGCCAGTATTCCCCTACCCTGGGACAGCAACACTGAAGCTTTCTTT.